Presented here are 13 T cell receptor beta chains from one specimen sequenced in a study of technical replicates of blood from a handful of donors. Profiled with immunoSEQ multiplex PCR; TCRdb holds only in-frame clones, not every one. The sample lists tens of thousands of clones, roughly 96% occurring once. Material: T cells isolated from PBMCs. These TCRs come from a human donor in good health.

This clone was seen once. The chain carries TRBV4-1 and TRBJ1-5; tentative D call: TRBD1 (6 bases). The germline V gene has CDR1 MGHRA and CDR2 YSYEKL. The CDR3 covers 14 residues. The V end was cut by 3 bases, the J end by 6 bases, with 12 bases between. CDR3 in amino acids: CASSQRGKGQPQHF. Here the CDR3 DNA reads TGCGCCAGCAGCCAGAGGGGGAAGGGTCAGCCCCAGCATTTT.

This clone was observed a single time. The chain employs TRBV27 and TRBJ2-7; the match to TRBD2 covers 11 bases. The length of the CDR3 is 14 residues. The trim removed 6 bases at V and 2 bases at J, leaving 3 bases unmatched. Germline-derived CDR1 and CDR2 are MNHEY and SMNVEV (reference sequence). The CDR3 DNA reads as TGTGCCAGCAGCGGGACTAGCGGACCCTACGAGCAGTACTTC. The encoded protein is CASSGTSGPYEQYF.

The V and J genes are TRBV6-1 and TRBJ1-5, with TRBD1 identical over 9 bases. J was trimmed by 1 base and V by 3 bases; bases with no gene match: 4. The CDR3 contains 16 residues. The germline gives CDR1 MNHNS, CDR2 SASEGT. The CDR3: CASSDPGQGSNQPQHF. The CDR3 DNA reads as TGTGCCAGCAGTGATCCGGGACAGGGAAGCAATCAGCCCCAGCATTTT.

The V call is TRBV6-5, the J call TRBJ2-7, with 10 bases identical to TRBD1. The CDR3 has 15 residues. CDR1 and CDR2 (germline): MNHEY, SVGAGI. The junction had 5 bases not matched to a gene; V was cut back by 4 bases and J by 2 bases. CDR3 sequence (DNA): TGTGCCAGCAGTTTCCCGGGACAGGGGACCTACGAGCAGTACTTC. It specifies CASSFPGQGTYEQYF.

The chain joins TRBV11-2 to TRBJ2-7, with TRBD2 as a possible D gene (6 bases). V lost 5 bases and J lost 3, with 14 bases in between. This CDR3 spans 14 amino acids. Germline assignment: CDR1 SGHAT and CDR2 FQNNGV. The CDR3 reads CASSAQTSLYEQYF. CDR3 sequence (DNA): TGTGCCAGCAGCGCCCAGACTAGTCTCTACGAGCAGTACTTC.

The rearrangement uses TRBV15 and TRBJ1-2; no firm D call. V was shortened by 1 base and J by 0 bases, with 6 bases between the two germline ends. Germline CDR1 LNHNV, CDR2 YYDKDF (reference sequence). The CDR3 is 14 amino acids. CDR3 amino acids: CATSRGTSNYGYTF. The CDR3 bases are TGTGCCACCAGCAGAGGCACTTCTAACTATGGCTACACCTTC.

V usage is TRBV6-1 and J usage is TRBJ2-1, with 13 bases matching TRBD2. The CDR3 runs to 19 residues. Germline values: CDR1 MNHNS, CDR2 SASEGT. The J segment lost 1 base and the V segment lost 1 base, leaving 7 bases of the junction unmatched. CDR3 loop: CASSEGGLAGAWSYNEQFF. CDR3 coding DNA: TGTGCCAGCAGTGAAGGAGGACTAGCGGGAGCCTGGTCCTACAATGAGCAGTTCTTC.

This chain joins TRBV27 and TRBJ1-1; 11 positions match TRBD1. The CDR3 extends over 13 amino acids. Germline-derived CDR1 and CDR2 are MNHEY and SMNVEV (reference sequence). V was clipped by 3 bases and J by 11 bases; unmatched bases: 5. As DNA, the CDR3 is TGTGCCAGCAGTTTGGGACAGGGGGTATCGGCTTTCTTT. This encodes CASSLGQGVSAFF.

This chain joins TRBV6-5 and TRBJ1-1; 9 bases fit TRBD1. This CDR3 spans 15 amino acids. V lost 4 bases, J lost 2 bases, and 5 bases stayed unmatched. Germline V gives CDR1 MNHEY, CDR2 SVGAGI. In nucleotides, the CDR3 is TGTGCCAGCAGTTCCCCGACAGGGGGTAACACTGAAGCTTTCTTT. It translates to CASSSPTGGNTEAFF.

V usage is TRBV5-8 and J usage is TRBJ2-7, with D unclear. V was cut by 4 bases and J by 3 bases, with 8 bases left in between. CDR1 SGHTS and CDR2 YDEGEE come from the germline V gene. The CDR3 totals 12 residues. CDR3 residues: CASSLVGYEQYF. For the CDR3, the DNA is TGTGCCAGCAGCCTGGTCGGCTACGAGCAGTACTTC.

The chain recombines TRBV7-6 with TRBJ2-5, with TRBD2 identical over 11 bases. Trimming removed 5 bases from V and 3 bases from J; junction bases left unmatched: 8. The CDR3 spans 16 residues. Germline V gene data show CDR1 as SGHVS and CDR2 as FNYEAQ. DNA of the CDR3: TGTGCCAGCAGCCTACGACTAGCGGGAAGGGAAGAGACCCAGTACTTC. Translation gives CASSLRLAGREETQYF.

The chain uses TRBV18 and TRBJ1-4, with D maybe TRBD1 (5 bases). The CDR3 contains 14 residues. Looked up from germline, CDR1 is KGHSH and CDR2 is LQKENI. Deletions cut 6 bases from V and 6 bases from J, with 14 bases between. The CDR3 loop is CASSYGGTDEKLFF. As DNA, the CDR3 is TGTGCCAGCTCCTACGGCGGGACGGATGAAAAACTGTTTTTT. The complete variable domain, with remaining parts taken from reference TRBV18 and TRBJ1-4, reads NAGVMQNPRHLVRRRGQEARLRCSPMKGHSHVYWYRQLPEEGLKFMVYLQKENIIDESGMPKERFSAEFPKEGPSILRIQQVVRGDSAAYFCASSYGGTDEKLFFGSGTQLSVL.

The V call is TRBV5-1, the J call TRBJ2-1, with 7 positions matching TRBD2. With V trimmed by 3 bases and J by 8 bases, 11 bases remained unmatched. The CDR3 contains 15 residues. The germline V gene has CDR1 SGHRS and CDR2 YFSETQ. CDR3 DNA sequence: TGCGCCAGCAGCTCTTGGACTAGTCCTGGGTATGAGCAGTTCTTC. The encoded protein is CASSSWTSPGYEQFF.